A single sample gave rise to the 19 T cell receptor beta chains below, sequenced in a study of blood T cell repertoires in COVID-19. Sequencing used immunoSEQ multiplex PCR; TCRdb keeps in-frame clones, though not all of them. The sample contains 50,000 to 70,000 clones, approximately 90% of which appear only once. Sequenced input: peripheral blood. The receptors come from a human donor with active COVID-19. The donor label of this sample is uncertain.

This chain joins TRBV6-5 and TRBJ2-7; 13 nucleotides align to TRBD2. The CDR3 is 15 amino acids. CDR1 is MNHEY, CDR2 SVGAGI, per germline. Germline trimming cut 4 bases from V and 2 bases from J; bases unmatched to any gene: 2. For the CDR3, the DNA is TGTGCCAGCAGTTTAGGACTAGCGGGGGCCTACGAGCAGTACTTC. Amino acids: CASSLGLAGAYEQYF.

The chain couples TRBV27 to TRBJ1-2; no clear D gene. Germline-derived CDR1 and CDR2 are MNHEY and SMNVEV (reference sequence). This CDR3 spans 11 amino acids. V shed 5 bases and J shed 4 bases, with 5 bases lying between them. The CDR3 sequence: CASSPSYGYTF. The CDR3 bases are TGTGCCAGCAGTCCCAGCTATGGCTACACCTTC.

There are a few counts of this clone. V and J are TRBV19 and TRBJ2-3; 7 nucleotides match TRBD2. The CDR3 has 16 amino acids. Germline V lookup: CDR1 LNHDA, CDR2 SQIVND (reference sequence). V shed 1 base, J shed 4 bases, and the junction held 8 bases outside the gene matches. The CDR3 region has the DNA TGTGCCAGTAGTATAGCTTCGGCGGGGGTTGCAGATACGCAGTATTTT. Translation: CASSIASAGVADTQYF.

V is TRBV7-3 and J is TRBJ2-7; TRBD2 agrees at 7 bases. From germline, CDR1 is SGHTA and CDR2 FQGTGA. The V gene end was trimmed by 5 bases and the J gene end by 2 bases; junction bases not matched to a gene: 6. The CDR3 has 14 amino acids. The CDR3, as DNA: TGTGCCAGCAGCCCCGGCGGGAGCGCCTACGAGCAGTACTTC. Residues: CASSPGGSAYEQYF. Combining the CDR3 with reference TRBV7-3 and TRBJ2-7 gives the whole variable domain GAGVSQTPSNKVTEKGKYVELRCDPISGHTALYWYRQSLGQGPEFLIYFQGTGAADDSGLPNDRFFAVRPEGSVSTLKIQRTERGDSAVYLCASSPGGSAYEQYFGPGTRLTVT.

This clone has just one count. The chain combines TRBV6-4 with TRBJ2-7, with D perhaps matching TRBD2 (6 bases). Germline loops: CDR1 MRHNA, CDR2 SNTAGT. The V and J ends lost 7 bases and 5 bases respectively, with 24 bases between them. The CDR3 totals 16 residues. The CDR3 sequence is CASTLLKGLRCHEQYF. CDR3 sequence (DNA): TGTGCCAGCACCTTGCTTAAGGGACTTCGATGCCACGAGCAGTACTTC.

This sequence joins TRBV5-1 and TRBJ1-2; the D is unclear. This CDR3 region has 17 residues. Trimming took off 4 bases at V and 3 bases at J, with 22 bases between the two ends. Looked up from germline, CDR1 is SGHRS and CDR2 is YFSETQ. The CDR3 sequence: CASSHGLLPTNYYGYTF. CDR3 sequence (DNA): TGCGCCAGCAGCCATGGACTCTTGCCCACCAATTACTATGGCTACACCTTC.

V and J are TRBV7-6 and TRBJ2-1, with D hard to call. The CDR3 is 15 residues long. The V gene's germline CDR1 is SGHVS and CDR2 FNYEAQ. V lost 2 bases, J lost 7 bases, and 15 bases lay in between. This CDR3 is CASSLSENLQNEQFF. The CDR3 DNA follows: TGTGCCAGCAGCTTATCGGAGAATTTGCAAAATGAGCAGTTCTTC.

This clone has only one observation. V usage is TRBV27 and J usage is TRBJ1-1, with TRBD1 matching 9 bases. Germline-derived CDR1 and CDR2 are MNHEY and SMNVEV (reference sequence). V lost 5 bases, J lost 5 bases, and 12 bases stayed unmatched. This CDR3 has 16 amino acids. CDR3 amino acids: CASSAVLRQGGTEAFF. CDR3 sequence (DNA): TGTGCCAGCAGTGCAGTCCTTAGACAGGGGGGGACTGAAGCTTTCTTT.

The chain combines TRBV5-6 with TRBJ2-7; the match to TRBD1 covers 10 bases. CDR1 is SGHDT and CDR2 is YYEEEE in the germline V gene. V lost 0 bases and J lost 6; bases outside the gene matches: 6. This CDR3 contains 15 residues. The DNA of the CDR3 is TGTGCCAGCAGCTTGGTGGACAGGGGGACTAGCGAGCAGTACTTC. Translating it yields CASSLVDRGTSEQYF.

CDR3 loop: CATSDMRREGSNEQFF. CDR3 DNA: TGTGCCACCAGTGACATGAGACGGGAGGGAAGTAATGAGCAGTTCTTC. The V call is TRBV24-1, the J call TRBJ2-1, with 8 bases matching TRBD2. V dropped 4 bases and J dropped 7; count of bases not matched to a gene: 11. Germline loops: CDR1 KGHDR, CDR2 SFDVKD. The CDR3 has 16 residues.

The V and J genes are TRBV27 and TRBJ2-3; 11 bases agree with TRBD2. CDR3 length: 19 residues. In germline, CDR1 is MNHEY, CDR2 SMNVEV (reference sequence). The trim removed 6 bases at V and 3 bases at J, leaving 17 bases unmatched. The CDR3 nucleotides read TGTGCCAGCAGAACAGGACAGCTACTAGCGGGAGCCGAGACAGATACGCAGTATTTT. It specifies CASRTGQLLAGAETDTQYF.

This clone was counted a single time. The V and J genes are TRBV18 and TRBJ2-1; 10 nucleotides agree with TRBD1. The V and J ends lost 0 bases and 5 bases, in that order; junction bases with no gene match: 7. The CDR3 is 17 amino acids. CDR1 is KGHSH, CDR2 LQKENI, per germline. The CDR3 DNA sequence: TGTGCCAGCTCACCACCGGGTTGGGACAGGGGTAACAATGAGCAGTTCTTC. Encoded protein: CASSPPGWDRGNNEQFF.

This chain connects TRBV27 to TRBJ2-3; 11 bases align to TRBD2. Germline V gives CDR1 MNHEY, CDR2 SMNVEV (reference sequence). J was trimmed by 3 bases and V by 5 bases; bases with no gene match: 1. The CDR3 loop spans 14 amino acids. The chain's CDR3 is CASSRLAGTDTQYF. The CDR3 nucleotides are TGTGCCAGCAGTCGACTAGCGGGGACAGATACGCAGTATTTT.

V is TRBV12-5 and J is TRBJ1-6, with a possible D match to TRBD1 (6 bases). CDR3 size: 14 residues. Per the germline V gene, CDR1 is LGHNT and CDR2 is FRNRAP. V was cut by 4 bases and J by 7 bases, with 11 bases left in between. The CDR3 DNA reads as TGTGCTAGTGGTTCGAACAGGGCAAATTCACCCCTCCACTTT. Residues: CASGSNRANSPLHF.

The gene calls are TRBV7-9 and TRBJ2-5; TRBD2 aligns across 7 bases. This CDR3 comprises 16 residues. Germline CDR1 and CDR2: SEHNR and FQNEAQ (reference sequence). J gave up 0 bases and V 2 bases, and 6 bases lay outside the gene matches. The CDR3 bases are TGTGCCAGCAGCTTATCGGGGGGAGCTAACCAAGAGACCCAGTACTTC. It encodes CASSLSGGANQETQYF.

This sequence joins TRBV5-8 and TRBJ2-3; 7 nucleotides match TRBD1. The trim removed 2 bases at V and 3 bases at J, leaving 3 bases unmatched. Per the germline V gene, CDR1 is SGHTS and CDR2 is YDEGEE. CDR3 length equals 14 residues. Written as DNA, the CDR3 is TGTGCCAGCAGCTTACAGGGGTTAACAGATACGCAGTATTTT. Protein sequence: CASSLQGLTDTQYF.

The chain employs TRBV19 and TRBJ2-2; the D is unclear. In germline, CDR1 is LNHDA, CDR2 SQIVND (reference sequence). The CDR3 totals 14 residues. V dropped 4 bases and J dropped 4 bases, with 10 bases sitting between them. CDR3 sequence reads: CASSSLVGTGELFF. The CDR3 nucleotides read TGTGCCAGTAGTAGTCTAGTAGGCACCGGGGAGCTGTTTTTT.

This chain connects TRBV9 to TRBJ2-5, with 7 bases that match TRBD2. The CDR3 contains 15 residues. V gave up 5 bases and J gave up 5 bases; unmatched junction bases: 12. Germline CDR1 is SGDLS and CDR2 is YYNGEE. The CDR3, as DNA: TGTGCCAGCAGTATTAGTGGGAGGGCCTCGGAGACCCAGTACTTC. Amino acids: CASSISGRASETQYF.

This clone was observed a single time. The DNA of the CDR3 is TGTGCCAGCAGTGAGGACAGGGGGCCTATCTCCCTCCACTTT. Amino acids: CASSEDRGPISLHF. The chain recombines TRBV25-1 with TRBJ1-6; 11 bases match TRBD1. CDR3 length: 14 residues. Germline V gene lookup returns CDR1 MGHDK and CDR2 SYGVNS. Germline trimming cut 3 bases from V and 14 bases from J; bases unmatched to any gene: 6.